A single sample is the source of the 15 T cell receptor beta chains below, sequenced in a study of spatial heterogeneity in lung cancer. MiXCR, applied by TCRdb to the 5' RACE reads, yields one record per CDR3 protein. The data contain 7,200 or so distinct CDR3 sequences, roughly 7% of them singletons. Overall study findings and caveats: In tumors, expanded intratumoral alpha and beta TCR counts tracked mutation counts.

Which antigens these TCRs recognize remains unknown. Time point meaning: sample taken at primary tumor resection. Specimen: lung tumor tissue, collected at surgery. The receptors were sampled from a female donor with early-stage non-small cell lung cancer.

Ten or more counts support this clonotype. With the library built for alpha chains, this beta chain is off target and its frequency is not meaningful. The chain employs TRBV5-4 and TRBJ2-3, with D tentatively TRBD1 (5 bases). This CDR3 is built from 14 residues. Germline CDR1 and CDR2: SGHNT and YYREEE (reference sequence). Trimming left V 4 bases short and J 2 bases short, with 11 bases between. For the CDR3, the DNA is TGTGCCAGCAGCACCAGGGTTGACACAGATACGCAGTATTTT. The encoded protein is CASSTRVDTDTQYF. Filled out from reference TRBV5-4 and TRBJ2-3, the complete variable domain reads ETGVTQSPTHLIKTRGQQVTLRCSSQSGHNTVSWYQQALGQGPQFIFQYYREEENGRGNFPPRFSGLQFPNYSSELNVNALELDDSALYLCASSTRVDTDTQYFGPGTRLTVL.

This clonotype was detected many times. Because this beta chain is a stray read in a library intended to capture alpha chains, its abundance should not be given much weight. The chain employs TRBV5-1 and TRBJ2-1, with a weak D call TRBD2 (6 bases). The CDR3 extends over 15 amino acids. Trimming shortened V by 7 bases and J by 0 bases, and 14 bases separated the two germline ends. The germline V gene has CDR1 SGHRS and CDR2 YFSETQ. CDR3 coding DNA: TGCGCCAGCCGTAGCGGAGGATTCTCCTACAATGAGCAGTTCTTC. Its translation is CASRSGGFSYNEQFF.

There are many counts of this clonotype. This beta chain appears as a stray read in a library generated for alpha chains; its size is not informative. The CDR3 sequence is CASRKRAGTGNQPQHF. The DNA of the CDR3 is TGTGCAAGTCGTAAAAGGGCCGGGACAGGGAATCAGCCCCAGCATTTT. This chain connects TRBV12-2 to TRBJ1-5; the table's D call, TRBD1, has no DNA check behind it. TRBV12-2 is noted as a pseudogene. This CDR3 region has 16 residues.

In its sample, this clonotype ranks as medium-sized. This beta chain is a stray read from a library made for alpha chains; its abundance is not meaningful. This chain's CDR3 is CASSQDRLAGSEQYF. The CDR3 DNA sequence: TGTGCCAGCAGCCAAGATAGGCTAGCGGGAAGCGAGCAGTACTTC. The chain couples TRBV14 to TRBJ2-7; 9 nucleotides line up with TRBD2. The V segment lost 0 bases and the J segment 6 bases; nucleotides outside the gene matches: 6. CDR3 length: 15 amino acids. The germline V gene encodes CDR1 SGHDN and CDR2 FVKESK.

This clonotype was picked up many times. Within a library made for alpha chains, this beta chain is off target, and its count is uninformative. V is TRBV12-3 or TRBV12-4 and J is TRBJ2-2; tentative D call: TRBD2 (5 bases). The germline V and J ends were trimmed by 6 bases and 11 bases, with 19 bases remaining between them. This CDR3 spans 14 amino acids. CDR3 loop: CASRVGGSSGELFF. The CDR3 bases are TGTGCCAGCAGGGTTGGAGGATCCAGTGGTGAGCTGTTTTTT.

This clonotype is medium-sized (0.01 to 0.1%) in the sample. Because the library targeted alpha chains, this beta chain is an off-target read whose size means little. The V call is TRBV27, the J call TRBJ1-5, with D possibly matching TRBD1 (5 bases). The CDR3 runs 14 residues. Germline V gene data show CDR1 as MNHEY and CDR2 as SMNVEV (reference sequence). V lost 7 bases and J lost 9, with 19 bases in between. The DNA for the CDR3 is TGTGCCAGCACCTCCAGGTGGGGGGTGGGGCCCCAGCATTTT. This gives the protein CASTSRWGVGPQHF.

This clonotype came up a few times. The library was designed around alpha chains, so this beta chain is a stray read whose abundance carries little weight. Here the CDR3 reads CASSSFWTSGGATEKLFF. CDR3 nucleotides: TGTGCCAGCAGCTCGTTCTGGACATCAGGGGGCGCAACGGAAAAACTGTTTTTT. The chain carries TRBV7-9 and TRBJ1-4, with TRBD1 matching over 8 bases. Germline CDR1 SEHNR, CDR2 FQNEAQ (reference sequence). CDR3 length equals 18 residues. J was trimmed by 8 bases and V by 4 bases; bases with no gene match: 18.

This clonotype was counted between two and nine times. Because this beta chain is a stray read in a library intended to capture alpha chains, its abundance should not be given much weight. The chain uses TRBV5-1 and TRBJ2-6; D is perhaps TRBD1 (6 bases). Germline assignment: CDR1 SGHRS and CDR2 YFSETQ. V lost 4 bases to trimming and J lost 2 bases, with 19 bases between them. CDR3 length: 18 amino acids. CDR3: CASSASGQGSTGANVLTF. In DNA form, the CDR3 reads TGCGCCAGCAGCGCGAGTGGCCAGGGGTCTACTGGGGCCAACGTCCTGACTTTC.

This clonotype was picked up many times. Since the library was made to target alpha chains, this beta chain is a stray read and its abundance is not meaningful. This rearrangement joins TRBV23-1 to TRBJ1-5; 8 positions agree with TRBD1. TRBV23-1 is assigned to the ORF class and has an uncertain function. The CDR3 has 16 residues. With 1 base clipped from V and 1 base from J, the junction kept 3 bases outside the gene matches. The CDR3 reads CASSQYDRGSNQPQHF. CDR3 sequence (DNA): TGCGCCAGCAGTCAATACGACAGGGGCAGCAATCAGCCCCAGCATTTT.

In its sample, this clonotype ranks as medium-sized. Little can be read into the size of this beta chain, an off-target read in a library designed for alpha chains. The chain employs TRBV20-1 and TRBJ1-1; D might be TRBD1 (6 bases). Trimming stripped 2 bases from V and 2 bases from J, with 12 bases between. The CDR3 is 14 amino acids. CDR1 and CDR2 from the germline V gene are DFQATT and SNEGSKA (reference sequence). The CDR3 reads CSARSGQTNTEAFF. For the CDR3, the DNA is TGCAGTGCTAGATCCGGACAGACAAACACTGAAGCTTTCTTT.

The count of this clonotype is one. This beta chain appears as a stray read in a library generated for alpha chains; its size is not informative. The chain has TRBV6-4 and TRBJ2-7; 8 bases agree with TRBD2. CDR1 and CDR2 (germline): MRHNA, SNTAGT. V shed 3 bases and J 3 bases; nucleotides not matched to a gene: 7. The CDR3 length is 15 residues. CDR3 in amino acids: CASSEVAGGHYEQYF. The CDR3 nucleotides read TGTGCCAGCAGTGAGGTGGCGGGAGGACACTACGAGCAGTACTTC.

There are many counts of this clonotype. A library prepared for alpha chains yielded this beta chain as an off-target read; its size is of little meaning. This CDR3 is CASSPGTDSSYEQYF. CDR3 sequence (DNA): TGTGCCAGCAGCCCCGGGACAGACAGCTCCTACGAGCAGTACTTC. V gene TRBV3-1 combines with J gene TRBJ2-7; TRBD1 aligns across 7 bases. Germline CDR1 and CDR2: LGHDT and YNNKEL (reference sequence). The CDR3 spans 15 residues. V lost 4 bases and J lost 0; bases outside the gene matches: 6.

In its sample, this clonotype ranks as medium-sized. This beta chain is an unintended read in a library built for alpha chains; its size means little. The genes are TRBV30 and TRBJ2-6; D perhaps matches TRBD2 (6 bases). The CDR3 has 15 residues. V lost 2 bases to trimming and J lost 0 bases, with 8 bases between them. Germline V CDR1 and CDR2: GTSNPN, SVGIG (reference sequence). CDR3 residues: CAWSFSGSGANVLTF. The CDR3 DNA reads TGTGCCTGGAGTTTTAGCGGCTCTGGGGCCAACGTCCTGACTTTC.

This clonotype was observed many times. The size of this beta chain means little, since it is a stray read in a library made for alpha chains. The V gene is TRBV24-1, the J gene TRBJ2-3, with D uncertain. V lost 7 bases and J 3 bases, leaving 7 bases between the germline ends. Germline lookup yields CDR1 KGHDR and CDR2 SFDVKD. This CDR3 contains 12 residues. CDR3 amino acids: CATRGTTDTQYF. CDR3 in DNA: TGTGCCACCAGGGGAACGACAGATACGCAGTATTTT.

This clonotype came up many times. Being off target in a library aimed at alpha chains, this beta chain has a size of little meaning. J is TRBJ1-5 and V is TRBV19, with no clear D. The CDR3 has 12 amino acids. The V and J ends lost 3 bases and 3 bases respectively, with 3 bases between them. CDR1 and CDR2 (germline): LNHDA, SQIVND (reference sequence). The CDR3 DNA reads TGTGCCAGTAGTATGTCCAATCAGCCCCAGCATTTT. Residues: CASSMSNQPQHF.